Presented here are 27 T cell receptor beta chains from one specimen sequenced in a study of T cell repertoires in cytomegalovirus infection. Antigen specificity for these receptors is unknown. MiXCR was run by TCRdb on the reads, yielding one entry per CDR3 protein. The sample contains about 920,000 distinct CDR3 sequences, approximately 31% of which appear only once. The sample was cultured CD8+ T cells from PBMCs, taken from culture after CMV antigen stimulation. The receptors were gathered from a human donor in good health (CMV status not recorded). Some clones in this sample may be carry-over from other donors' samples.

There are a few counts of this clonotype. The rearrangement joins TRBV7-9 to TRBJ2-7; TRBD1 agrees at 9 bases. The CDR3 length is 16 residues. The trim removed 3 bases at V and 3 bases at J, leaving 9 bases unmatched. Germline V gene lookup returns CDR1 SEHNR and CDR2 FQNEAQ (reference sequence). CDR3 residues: CASSFSLTGGLYEQYF. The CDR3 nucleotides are TGTGCCAGCAGCTTCAGCCTTACAGGGGGCCTCTACGAGCAGTACTTC.

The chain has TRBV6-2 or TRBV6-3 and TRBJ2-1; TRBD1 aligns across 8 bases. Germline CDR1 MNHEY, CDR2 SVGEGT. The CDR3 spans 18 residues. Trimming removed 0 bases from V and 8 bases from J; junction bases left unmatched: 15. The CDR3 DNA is TGTGCCAGCAGTTACTCCGACACTACAGGGGGTTCATTCGATGAGCAGTTCTTC. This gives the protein CASSYSDTTGGSFDEQFF.

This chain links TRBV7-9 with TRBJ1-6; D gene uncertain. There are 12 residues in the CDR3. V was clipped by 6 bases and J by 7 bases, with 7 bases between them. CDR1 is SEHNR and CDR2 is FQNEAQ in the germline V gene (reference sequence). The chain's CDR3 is CASSPVNSPLHF. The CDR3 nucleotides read TGTGCCAGCAGTCCCGTAAATTCACCCCTCCACTTT. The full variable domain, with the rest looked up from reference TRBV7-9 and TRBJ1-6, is DTGVSQNPRHKITKRGQNVTFRCDPISEHNRLYWYRQTLGQGPEFLTYFQNEAQLEKSRLLSDRFSAERPKGSFSTLEIQRTEQGDSAMYLCASSPVNSPLHFGNGTRLTVT.

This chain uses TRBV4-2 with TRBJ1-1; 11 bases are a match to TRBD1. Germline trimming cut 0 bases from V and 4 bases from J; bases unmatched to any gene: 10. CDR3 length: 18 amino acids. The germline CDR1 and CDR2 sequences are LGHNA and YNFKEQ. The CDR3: CASSQDVGQGAWGTEAFF. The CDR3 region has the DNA TGTGCCAGCAGCCAAGATGTCGGACAGGGGGCTTGGGGCACTGAAGCTTTCTTT.

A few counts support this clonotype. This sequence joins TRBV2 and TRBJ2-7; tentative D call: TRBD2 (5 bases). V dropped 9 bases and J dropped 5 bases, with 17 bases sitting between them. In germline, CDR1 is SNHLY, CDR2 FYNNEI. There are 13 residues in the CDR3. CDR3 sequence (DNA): TGTGCCAGTTGCCTCGCGGGTCCCCACGAGCAGTACTTC. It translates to CASCLAGPHEQYF.

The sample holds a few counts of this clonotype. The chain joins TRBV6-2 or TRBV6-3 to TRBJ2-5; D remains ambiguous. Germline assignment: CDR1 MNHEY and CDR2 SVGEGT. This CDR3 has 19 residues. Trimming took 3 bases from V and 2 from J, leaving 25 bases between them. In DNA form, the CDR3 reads TGTGCCAGCAGTTATAACCCGGAAATAATCGACACCGTGCAAGAGACCCAGTACTTC. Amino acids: CASSYNPEIIDTVQETQYF.

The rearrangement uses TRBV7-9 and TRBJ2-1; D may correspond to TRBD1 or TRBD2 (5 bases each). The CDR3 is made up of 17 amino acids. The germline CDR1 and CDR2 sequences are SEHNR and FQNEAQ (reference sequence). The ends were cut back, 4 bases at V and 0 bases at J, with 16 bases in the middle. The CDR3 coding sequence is TGTGCCAGCAGCTCCCTTGGGACCGTGAGCTCCTACAATGAGCAGTTCTTC. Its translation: CASSSLGTVSSYNEQFF.

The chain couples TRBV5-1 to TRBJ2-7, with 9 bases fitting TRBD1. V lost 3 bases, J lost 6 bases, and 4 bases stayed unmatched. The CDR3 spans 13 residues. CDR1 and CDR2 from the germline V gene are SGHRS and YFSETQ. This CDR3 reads CASSWDRASEQYV. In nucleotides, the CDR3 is TGCGCCAGCAGCTGGGACAGGGCATCCGAGCAGTACGTC.

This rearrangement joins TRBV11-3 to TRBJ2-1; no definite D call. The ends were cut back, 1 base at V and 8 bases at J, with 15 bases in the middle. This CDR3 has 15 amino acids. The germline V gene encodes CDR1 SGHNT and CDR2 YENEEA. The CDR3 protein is CASSLATQSPYEQFF. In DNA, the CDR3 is TGTGCCAGCAGCTTAGCGACCCAAAGCCCTTATGAGCAGTTCTTC.

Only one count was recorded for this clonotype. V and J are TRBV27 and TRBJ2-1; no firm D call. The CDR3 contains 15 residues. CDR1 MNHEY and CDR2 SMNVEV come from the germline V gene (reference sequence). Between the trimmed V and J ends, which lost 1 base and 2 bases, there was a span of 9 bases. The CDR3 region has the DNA TGTGCCAGCAGTTTATACACGGCTACCTACAATGAGCAGTTCTTC. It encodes CASSLYTATYNEQFF.

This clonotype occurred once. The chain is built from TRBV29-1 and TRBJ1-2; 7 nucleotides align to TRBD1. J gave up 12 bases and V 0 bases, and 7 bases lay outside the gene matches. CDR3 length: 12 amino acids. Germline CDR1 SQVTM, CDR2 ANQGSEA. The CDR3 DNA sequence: TGCAGCGTTGAAGATCGAGGGGGCGCCCACACCTTC. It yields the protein CSVEDRGGAHTF.

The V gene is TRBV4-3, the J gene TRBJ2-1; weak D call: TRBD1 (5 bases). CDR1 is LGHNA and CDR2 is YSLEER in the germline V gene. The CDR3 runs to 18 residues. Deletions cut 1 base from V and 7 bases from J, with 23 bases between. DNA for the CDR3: TGCGCCAGCAGCCAAGGCCCCAGGGTGTTCGCATCTGATAATGAGCAGTTCTTC. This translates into CASSQGPRVFASDNEQFF.

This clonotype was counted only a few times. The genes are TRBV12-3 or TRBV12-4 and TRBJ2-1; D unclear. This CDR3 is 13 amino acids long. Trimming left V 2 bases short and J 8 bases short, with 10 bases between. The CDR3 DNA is TGTGCCAGCAGTTTAATCCCCCGAGATGAGCAGTTCTTC. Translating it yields CASSLIPRDEQFF.

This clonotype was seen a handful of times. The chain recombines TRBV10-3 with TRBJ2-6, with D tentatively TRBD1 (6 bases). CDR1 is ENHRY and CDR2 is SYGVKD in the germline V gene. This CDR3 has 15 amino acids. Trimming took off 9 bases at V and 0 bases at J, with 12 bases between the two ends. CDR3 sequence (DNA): TGTGCCATTGATAAGGGGGACTCTGGGGCCAACGTCCTGACTTTC. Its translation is CAIDKGDSGANVLTF.

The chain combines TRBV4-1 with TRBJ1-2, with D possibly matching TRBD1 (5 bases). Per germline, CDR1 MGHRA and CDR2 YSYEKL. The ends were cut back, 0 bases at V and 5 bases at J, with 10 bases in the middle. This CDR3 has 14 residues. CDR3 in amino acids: CASSQEQGGYGYTF. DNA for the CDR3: TGCGCCAGCAGCCAAGAGCAGGGTGGGTATGGCTACACCTTC.

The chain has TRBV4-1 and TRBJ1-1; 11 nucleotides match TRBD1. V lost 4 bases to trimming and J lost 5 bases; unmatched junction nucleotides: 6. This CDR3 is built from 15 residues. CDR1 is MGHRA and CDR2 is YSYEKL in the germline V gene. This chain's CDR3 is CASSPLGTGGTEAFF. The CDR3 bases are TGCGCCAGCAGCCCACTCGGGACAGGGGGGACTGAAGCTTTCTTT.

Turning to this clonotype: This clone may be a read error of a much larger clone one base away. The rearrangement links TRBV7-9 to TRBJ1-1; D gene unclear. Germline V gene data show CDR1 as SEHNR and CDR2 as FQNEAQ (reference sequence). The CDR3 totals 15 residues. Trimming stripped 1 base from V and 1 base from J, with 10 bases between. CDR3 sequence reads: CASSLVRDENTEAFF. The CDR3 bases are TGTGCCAGCAGCTTAGTGAGAGATGAGAACACTGAAGCTTTCTTT.

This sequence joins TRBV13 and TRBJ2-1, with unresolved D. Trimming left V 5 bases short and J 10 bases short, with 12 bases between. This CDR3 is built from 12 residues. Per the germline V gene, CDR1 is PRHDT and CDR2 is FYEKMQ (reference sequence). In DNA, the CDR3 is TGTGCCAGCAGCCTTACCCTGGCCGAGCAGTTCTTC. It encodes CASSLTLAEQFF.

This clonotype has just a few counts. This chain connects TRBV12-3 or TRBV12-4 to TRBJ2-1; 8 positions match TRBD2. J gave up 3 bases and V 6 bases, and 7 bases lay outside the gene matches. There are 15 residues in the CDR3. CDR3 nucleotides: TGTGCCAGCAGGGAGCGGGGGTCCCGCTACAATGAGCAGTTCTTC. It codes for CASRERGSRYNEQFF.

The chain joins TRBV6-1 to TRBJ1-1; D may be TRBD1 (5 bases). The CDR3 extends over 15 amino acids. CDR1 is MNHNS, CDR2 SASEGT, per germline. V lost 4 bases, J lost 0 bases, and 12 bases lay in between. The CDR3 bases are TGTGCCAGCAGTGGAGGACGACAGCTGAACACTGAAGCTTTCTTT. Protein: CASSGGRQLNTEAFF.

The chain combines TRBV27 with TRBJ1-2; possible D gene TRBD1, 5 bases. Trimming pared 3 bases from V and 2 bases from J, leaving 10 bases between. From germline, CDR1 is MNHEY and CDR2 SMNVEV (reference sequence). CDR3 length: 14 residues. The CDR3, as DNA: TGTGCCAGCAGTTTCGGGGCGGCAAACTATGGCTACACCTTC. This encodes CASSFGAANYGYTF.

The CDR3: CASSSQQERGEYGELFF. The DNA of the CDR3 is TGTGCCAGCAGCAGCCAACAGGAGAGAGGGGAGTATGGGGAGCTGTTTTTT. The chain links TRBV7-9 to TRBJ2-2; D assignment may be TRBD1 or TRBD2 (5 bases each). The V gene's germline CDR1 is SEHNR and CDR2 FQNEAQ (reference sequence). The CDR3 has 17 residues. The V end lost 5 bases, the J end lost 8 bases, and 24 bases lay between the germline ends.

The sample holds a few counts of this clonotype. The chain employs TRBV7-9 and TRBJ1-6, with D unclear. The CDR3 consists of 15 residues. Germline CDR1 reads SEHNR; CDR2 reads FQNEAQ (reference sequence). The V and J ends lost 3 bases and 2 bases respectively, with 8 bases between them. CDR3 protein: CASSFEGAYNSPLHF. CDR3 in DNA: TGTGCCAGCAGCTTCGAGGGAGCCTATAATTCACCCCTCCACTTT.

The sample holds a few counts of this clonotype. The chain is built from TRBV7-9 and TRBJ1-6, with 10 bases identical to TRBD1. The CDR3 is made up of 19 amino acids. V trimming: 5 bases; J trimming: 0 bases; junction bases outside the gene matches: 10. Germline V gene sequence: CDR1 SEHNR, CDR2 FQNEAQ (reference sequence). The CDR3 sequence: CASSTTGGRVGSYNSPLHF. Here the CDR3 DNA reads TGTGCCAGCAGCACGACAGGGGGCCGAGTTGGCTCCTATAATTCACCCCTCCACTTT.

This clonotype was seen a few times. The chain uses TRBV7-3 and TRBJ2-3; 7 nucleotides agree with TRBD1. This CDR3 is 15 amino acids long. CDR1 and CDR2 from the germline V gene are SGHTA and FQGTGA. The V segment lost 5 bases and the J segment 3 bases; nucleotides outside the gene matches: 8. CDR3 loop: CASSVARGWTDTQYF. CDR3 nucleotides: TGTGCCAGCAGCGTAGCCAGGGGGTGGACAGATACGCAGTATTTT.

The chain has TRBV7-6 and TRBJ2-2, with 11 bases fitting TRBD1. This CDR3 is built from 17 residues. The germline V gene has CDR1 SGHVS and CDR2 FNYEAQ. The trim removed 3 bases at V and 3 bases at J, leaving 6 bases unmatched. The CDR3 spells CASSLVWGQGDTGELFF. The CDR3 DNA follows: TGTGCCAGCAGCTTGGTGTGGGGACAGGGGGACACCGGGGAGCTGTTTTTT.

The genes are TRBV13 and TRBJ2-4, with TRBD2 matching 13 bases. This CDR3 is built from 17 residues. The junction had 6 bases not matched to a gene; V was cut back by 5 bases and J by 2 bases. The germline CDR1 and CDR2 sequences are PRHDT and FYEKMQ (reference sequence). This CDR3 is CASSTTLAGGTKNIQYF. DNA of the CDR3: TGTGCCAGCAGCACTACACTAGCGGGGGGGACCAAAAACATTCAGTACTTC.